The text below deals with one T cell receptor beta chain. The antigen remains unidentified. The data stem from a study of shared clonotypes between healthy human individuals. Study-wide findings and caveats: Around 5% was the fraction of naive CD4 clonotypes found shared across several donors. Represented diversity (both genetic and exposure-history) was limited by the small number of donors.

Assay: immunoSEQ multiplex PCR; the TCRdb copy retains only in-frame clones and omits some. Of around 1.1 million clones listed, approximately 80% are singletons. The source is a man aged 18 to 30 in good health. Some clones in this sample may be carry-over from other donors' samples. The specimen sequenced was memory CD4+ T cells from PBMCs. Noted subset: CD45RA-negative fraction.

Written as DNA, the CDR3 is TGTGCCAGCAGCGACCTAGCGGGAGTTGCAGATACGCAGTATTTT. Translating gives CASSDLAGVADTQYF. The chain is built from TRBV9 and TRBJ2-3; 10 bases map to TRBD2. The germline gives CDR1 SGDLS, CDR2 YYNGEE. The CDR3 is 15 residues long. Losses at the gene ends were 3 bases for V and 4 bases for J; bases not matched to a gene: 5.